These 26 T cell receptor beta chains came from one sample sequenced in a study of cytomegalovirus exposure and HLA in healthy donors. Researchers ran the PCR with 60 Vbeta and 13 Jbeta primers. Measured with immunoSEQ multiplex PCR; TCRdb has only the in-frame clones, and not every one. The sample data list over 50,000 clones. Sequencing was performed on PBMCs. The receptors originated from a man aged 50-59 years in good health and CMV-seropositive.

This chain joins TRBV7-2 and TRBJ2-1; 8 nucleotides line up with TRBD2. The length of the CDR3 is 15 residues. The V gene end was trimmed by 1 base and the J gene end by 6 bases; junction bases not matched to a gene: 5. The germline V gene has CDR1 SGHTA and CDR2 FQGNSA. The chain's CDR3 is CASSLEAGVFNEQFF. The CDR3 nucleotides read TGTGCCAGCAGCTTAGAAGCGGGGGTGTTCAATGAGCAGTTCTTC. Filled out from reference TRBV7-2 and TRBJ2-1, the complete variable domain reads GAGVSQSPSNKVTEKGKDVELRCDPISGHTALYWYRQSLGQGLEFLIYFQGNSAPDKSGLPSDRFSAERTGGSVSTLTIQRTQQEDSAVYLCASSLEAGVFNEQFFGPGTRLTVL.

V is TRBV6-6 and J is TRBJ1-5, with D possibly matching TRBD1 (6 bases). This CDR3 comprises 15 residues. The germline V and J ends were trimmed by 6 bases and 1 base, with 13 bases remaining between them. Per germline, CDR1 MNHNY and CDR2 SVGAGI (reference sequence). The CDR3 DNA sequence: TGTGCCAGCAGACAGGGAGAGGTAAGCAATCAGCCCCAGCATTTT. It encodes CASRQGEVSNQPQHF.

The CDR3 is CASSPPEPGQASYEQYF. The CDR3 DNA follows: TGTGCCAGCAGCCCGCCCGAGCCAGGACAGGCCTCCTACGAGCAGTACTTC. The gene calls are TRBV7-8 and TRBJ2-7; 7 bases line up with TRBD1. Losses at the gene ends were 5 bases for V and 0 bases for J; bases not matched to a gene: 13. Germline V gene lookup returns CDR1 SGHVS and CDR2 FQNEAQ. The CDR3 contains 17 residues. Variable domain in full (rest from reference TRBV7-8 and TRBJ2-7): GAGVSQSPRYKVAKRGQDVALRCDPISGHVSLFWYQQALGQGPEFLTYFQNEAQLDKSGLPSDRFFAERPEGSVSTLKIQRTQQEDSAVYLCASSPPEPGQASYEQYFGPGTRLTVT.

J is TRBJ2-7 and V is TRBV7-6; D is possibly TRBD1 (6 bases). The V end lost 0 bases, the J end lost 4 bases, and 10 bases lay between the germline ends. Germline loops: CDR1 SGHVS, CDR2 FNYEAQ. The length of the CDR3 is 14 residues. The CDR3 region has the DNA TGTGCCAGCAGCTTAGCAGGGGGTGAATACGAGCAGTACTTC. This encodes CASSLAGGEYEQYF.

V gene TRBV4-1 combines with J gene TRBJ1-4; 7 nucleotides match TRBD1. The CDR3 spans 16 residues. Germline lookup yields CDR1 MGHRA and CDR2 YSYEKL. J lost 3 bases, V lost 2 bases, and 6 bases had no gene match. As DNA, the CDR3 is TGCGCCAGCAGCCAAATGGGGACAGTCTCTAATGAAAAACTGTTTTTT. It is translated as CASSQMGTVSNEKLFF.

CDR3 in amino acids: CSVGGRASYEQYF. DNA for the CDR3: TGCAGCGTTGGAGGGAGGGCCTCCTACGAGCAGTACTTC. V and J are TRBV29-1 and TRBJ2-7, with TRBD2 identical over 7 bases. Germline loops: CDR1 SQVTM, CDR2 ANQGSEA. The CDR3 contains 13 residues. J lost 0 bases, V lost 4 bases, and 3 bases had no gene match.

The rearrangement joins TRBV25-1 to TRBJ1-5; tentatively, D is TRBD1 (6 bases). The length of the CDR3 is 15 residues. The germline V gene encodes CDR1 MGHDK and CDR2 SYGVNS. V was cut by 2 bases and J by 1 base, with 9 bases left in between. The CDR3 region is CASSERGGSNQPQHF. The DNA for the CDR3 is TGTGCCAGCAGTGAACGGGGGGGCAGCAATCAGCCCCAGCATTTT.

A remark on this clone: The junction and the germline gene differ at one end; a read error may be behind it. This chain's CDR3 is CASREETTGNYGYTF. DNA of the CDR3: TGTGCCAGCAGGGAAGAGACGACGGGAAACTATGGCTACACCTTC. The J gene is TRBJ1-2, the V gene TRBV2; D gene ambiguous. The CDR3 contains 15 residues. CDR1 and CDR2 (germline): SNHLY, FYNNEI. The full variable domain, with the rest looked up from reference TRBV2 and TRBJ1-2, is EPEVTQTPSHQVTQMGQEVILRCVPISNHLYFYWYRQILGQKVEFLVSFYNNEISEKSEIFDDQFSVERPDGSNFTLKIRSTKLEDSAMYFCASREETTGNYGYTFGSGTRLTVV.

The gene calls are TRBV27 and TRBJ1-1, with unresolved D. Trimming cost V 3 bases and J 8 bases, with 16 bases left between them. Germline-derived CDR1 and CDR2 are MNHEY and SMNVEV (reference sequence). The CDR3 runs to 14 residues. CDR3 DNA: TGTGCCAGCAGTTTGGCGGGCCCCGAACGAGAAGCTTTCTTT. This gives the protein CASSLAGPEREAFF.

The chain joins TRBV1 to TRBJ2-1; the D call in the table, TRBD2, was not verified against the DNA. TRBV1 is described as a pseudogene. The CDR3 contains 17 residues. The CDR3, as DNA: TGCACCAGCAGCCAAGATTCCCGGGGGGGCCAGGACAATGAGCAGTTCTTC. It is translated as CTSSQDSRGGQDNEQFF.

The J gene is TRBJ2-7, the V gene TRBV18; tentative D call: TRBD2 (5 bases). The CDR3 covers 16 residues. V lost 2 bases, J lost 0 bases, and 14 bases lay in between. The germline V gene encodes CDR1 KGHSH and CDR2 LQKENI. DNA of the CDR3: TGTGCCAGCTCACCAGGAGGCGGGCCCAGCTCCTACGAGCAGTACTTC. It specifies CASSPGGGPSSYEQYF.

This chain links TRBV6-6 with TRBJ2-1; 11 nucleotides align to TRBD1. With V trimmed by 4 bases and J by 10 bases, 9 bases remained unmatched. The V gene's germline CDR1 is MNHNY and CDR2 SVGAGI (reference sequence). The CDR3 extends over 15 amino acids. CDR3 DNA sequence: TGTGCCAGCAGTTCCCTCAGGACAGGGGGCGCGGAGCAGTTCTTC. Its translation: CASSSLRTGGAEQFF.

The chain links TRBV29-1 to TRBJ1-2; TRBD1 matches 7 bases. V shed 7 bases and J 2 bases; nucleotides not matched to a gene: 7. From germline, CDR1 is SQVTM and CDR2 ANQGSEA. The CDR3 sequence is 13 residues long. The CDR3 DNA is TGCAGCGCCTCGATGACAGGGAACTATGGCTACACCTTC. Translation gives CSASMTGNYGYTF.

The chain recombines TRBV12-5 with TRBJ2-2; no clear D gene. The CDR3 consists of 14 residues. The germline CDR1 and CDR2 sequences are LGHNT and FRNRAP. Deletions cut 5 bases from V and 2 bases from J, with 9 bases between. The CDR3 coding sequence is TGTGCTAGTGGTCCCGACACAAACACCGGGGAGCTGTTTTTT. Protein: CASGPDTNTGELFF.

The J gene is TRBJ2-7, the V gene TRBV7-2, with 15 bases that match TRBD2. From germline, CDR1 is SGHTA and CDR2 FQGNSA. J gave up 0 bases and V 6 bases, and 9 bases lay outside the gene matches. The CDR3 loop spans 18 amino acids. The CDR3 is CASSRTSGGDSSSYEQYF. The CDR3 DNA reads TGTGCCAGCAGTCGGACTAGCGGGGGGGACTCGAGCTCCTACGAGCAGTACTTC.

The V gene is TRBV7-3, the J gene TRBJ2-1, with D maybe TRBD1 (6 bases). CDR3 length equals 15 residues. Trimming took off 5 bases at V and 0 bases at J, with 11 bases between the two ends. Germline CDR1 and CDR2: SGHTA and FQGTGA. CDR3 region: CASSPDSSSYNEQFF. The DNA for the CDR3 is TGTGCCAGCAGCCCGGACAGTAGCTCCTACAATGAGCAGTTCTTC.

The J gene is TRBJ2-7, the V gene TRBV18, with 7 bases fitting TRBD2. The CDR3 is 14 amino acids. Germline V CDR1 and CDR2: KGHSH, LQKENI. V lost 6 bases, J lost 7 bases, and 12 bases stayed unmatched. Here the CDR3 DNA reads TGTGCCAGCTCGGAAACCGGACTAGTAAGTGAGCAGTACTTC. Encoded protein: CASSETGLVSEQYF.

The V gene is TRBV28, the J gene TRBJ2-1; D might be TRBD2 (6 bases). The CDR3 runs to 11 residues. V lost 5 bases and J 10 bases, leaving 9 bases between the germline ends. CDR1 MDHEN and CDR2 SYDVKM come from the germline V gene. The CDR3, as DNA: TGTGCCAGCAGTCCCCTAGCGGAGCAGTTCTTC. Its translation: CASSPLAEQFF.

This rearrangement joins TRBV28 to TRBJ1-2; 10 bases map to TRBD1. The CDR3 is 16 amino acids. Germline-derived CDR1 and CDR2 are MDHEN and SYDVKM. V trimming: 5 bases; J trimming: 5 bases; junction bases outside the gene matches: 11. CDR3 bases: TGTGCCAGCAGTGTGCCGACAGGGGGCGGGGGGTATGGCTACACCTTC. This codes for CASSVPTGGGGYGYTF.

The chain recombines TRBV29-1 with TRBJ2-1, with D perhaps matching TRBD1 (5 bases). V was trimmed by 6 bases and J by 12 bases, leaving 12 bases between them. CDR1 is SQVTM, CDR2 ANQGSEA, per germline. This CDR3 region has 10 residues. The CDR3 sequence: CSVTDRRQFF. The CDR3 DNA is TGCAGCGTGACCGACAGAAGGCAGTTCTTC.

The CDR3 here is CSGRERETQYF. The CDR3 region has the DNA TGCAGTGGGCGGGAGCGAGAGACCCAGTACTTC. The chain links TRBV20-1 to TRBJ2-5; 7 bases fit TRBD2. The CDR3 spans 11 residues. Germline trimming cut 7 bases from V and 4 bases from J; bases unmatched to any gene: 3. CDR1 is DFQATT and CDR2 is SNEGSKA in the germline V gene (reference sequence).

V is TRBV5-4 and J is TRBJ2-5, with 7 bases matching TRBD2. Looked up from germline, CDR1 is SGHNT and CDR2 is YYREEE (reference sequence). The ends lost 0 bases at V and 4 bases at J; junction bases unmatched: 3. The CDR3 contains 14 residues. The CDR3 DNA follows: TGTGCCAGCAGCTTGGTCTGGGAGGGAGAGACCCAGTACTTC. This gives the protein CASSLVWEGETQYF.

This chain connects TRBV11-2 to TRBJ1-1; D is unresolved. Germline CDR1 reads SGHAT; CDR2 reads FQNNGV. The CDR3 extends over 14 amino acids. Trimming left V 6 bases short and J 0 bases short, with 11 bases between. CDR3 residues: CASRPGYMNTEAFF. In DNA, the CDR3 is TGTGCCAGCAGACCGGGATATATGAACACTGAAGCTTTCTTT. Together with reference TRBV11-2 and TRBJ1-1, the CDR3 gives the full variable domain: EAGVAQSPRYKIIEKRQSVAFWCNPISGHATLYWYQQILGQGPKLLIQFQNNGVVDDSQLPKDRFSAERLKGVDSTLKIQPAKLEDSAVYLCASRPGYMNTEAFFGQGTRLTVV.

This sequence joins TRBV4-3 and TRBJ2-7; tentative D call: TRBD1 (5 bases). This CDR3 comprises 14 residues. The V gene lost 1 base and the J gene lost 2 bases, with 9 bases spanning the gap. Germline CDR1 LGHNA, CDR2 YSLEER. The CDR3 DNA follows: TGCGCCAGCAGCCAAGTAGTGGGGCCCTACGAGCAGTACTTC. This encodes CASSQVVGPYEQYF.

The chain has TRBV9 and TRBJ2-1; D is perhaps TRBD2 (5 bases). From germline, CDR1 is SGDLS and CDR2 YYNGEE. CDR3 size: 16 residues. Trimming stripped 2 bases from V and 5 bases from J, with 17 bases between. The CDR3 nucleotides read TGTGCCAGCAGCGTTTCGGGGAGTAGCCCCAACAATGAGCAGTTCTTC. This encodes CASSVSGSSPNNEQFF. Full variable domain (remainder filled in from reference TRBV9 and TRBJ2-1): DSGVTQTPKHLITATGQRVTLRCSPRSGDLSVYWYQQSLDQGLQFLIQYYNGEERAKGNILERFSAQQFPDLHSELNLSSLELGDSALYFCASSVSGSSPNNEQFFGPGTRLTVL.

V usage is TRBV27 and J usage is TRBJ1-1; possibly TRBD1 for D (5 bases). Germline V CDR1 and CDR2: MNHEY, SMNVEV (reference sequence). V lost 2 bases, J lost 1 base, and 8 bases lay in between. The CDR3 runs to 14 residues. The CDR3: CASSLRQRNTEAFF. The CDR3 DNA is TGTGCCAGCAGTTTACGACAGAGGAACACTGAAGCTTTCTTT.